These 17 T cell receptor beta chains were sequenced from one sample in a study of T cell repertoires in cytomegalovirus infection. These receptors have no known antigen. MiXCR was run by TCRdb on the reads, yielding one entry per CDR3 protein. Seen here are hundreds of thousands of distinct CDR3 sequences, roughly 28% observed once, and the top ten hold approximately 20%. The input for sequencing was cultured PBMCs, taken from culture after CMV antigen stimulation. The receptors were gathered from a human donor in good health (CMV status not recorded). Some clones in this sample may be carry-over from other donors' samples.

The rearrangement links TRBV4-1 to TRBJ2-1, with unresolved D. This CDR3 is built from 14 residues. Germline CDR1 is MGHRA and CDR2 is YSYEKL. The germline V and J ends were trimmed by 4 bases and 8 bases, with 15 bases remaining between them. DNA of the CDR3: TGCGCCAGCAGCCTCCATTCTCGTGACGATGAGCAGTTCTTC. Translating it yields CASSLHSRDDEQFF.

CDR3 sequence reads: CASSRPGLAGGLQLTDTQYF. In DNA form, the CDR3 reads TGTGCCAGCAGCCGCCCGGGACTAGCGGGAGGCCTTCAGCTCACAGATACGCAGTATTTT. The J gene is TRBJ2-3, the V gene TRBV7-9; 15 bases map to TRBD2. Trimming took 5 bases from V and 2 from J; bases not matched to a gene: 14. This CDR3 region has 20 residues. Germline CDR1 is SEHNR and CDR2 is FQNEAQ (reference sequence). Combining the CDR3 with reference TRBV7-9 and TRBJ2-3 gives the whole variable domain DTGVSQNPRHKITKRGQNVTFRCDPISEHNRLYWYRQTLGQGPEFLTYFQNEAQLEKSRLLSDRFSAERPKGSFSTLEIQRTEQGDSAMYLCASSRPGLAGGLQLTDTQYFGPGTRLTVL.

This chain connects TRBV29-1 to TRBJ2-1, with D perhaps TRBD1 (6 bases). This CDR3 contains 13 residues. V was trimmed by 6 bases and J by 4 bases, leaving 13 bases between them. From germline, CDR1 is SQVTM and CDR2 ANQGSEA. CDR3 loop: CSVYGQRYNEQFF. Here the CDR3 DNA reads TGCAGCGTATACGGACAGCGATACAATGAGCAGTTCTTC.

The chain couples TRBV20-1 to TRBJ2-1; D gene unclear. V was shortened by 0 bases and J by 9 bases, with 12 bases between the two germline ends. Per the germline V gene, CDR1 is DFQATT and CDR2 is SNEGSKA (reference sequence). The CDR3 covers 13 residues. The CDR3 sequence is CSARDGVWGEQFF. In nucleotides, the CDR3 is TGCAGTGCTAGAGATGGGGTCTGGGGTGAGCAGTTCTTC.

This chain connects TRBV25-1 to TRBJ1-2; the match to TRBD1 covers 8 bases. The CDR3 covers 15 residues. Germline V gene data show CDR1 as MGHDK and CDR2 as SYGVNS. After removal of 1 base from V and 2 bases from J, the junction contained 3 bases not matched to a gene. The CDR3 DNA is TGTGCCAGCAGTGAATCGGGACAGGCGAACTATGGCTACACCTTC. It yields the protein CASSESGQANYGYTF.

CDR3 loop: CASSQEVLRETNTEAFF. CDR3 DNA: TGCGCCAGCAGCCAAGAGGTTTTGAGGGAAACTAACACTGAAGCTTTCTTT. This chain uses TRBV4-1 with TRBJ1-1; D is ambiguous. CDR3 length: 17 amino acids. CDR1 is MGHRA, CDR2 YSYEKL, per germline. Trimming removed 0 bases from V and 2 bases from J, with 16 bases in between.

This clonotype occurred a few times. This chain uses TRBV6-1 with TRBJ1-5; D possibly corresponds to TRBD1 (6 bases). Deletions cut 6 bases from V and 5 bases from J, with 14 bases between. CDR3 length: 14 residues. The V gene's germline CDR1 is MNHNS and CDR2 SASEGT. DNA of the CDR3: TGTGCCAGCAGCCCCGCAGGGGCTCATCAGCCCCAGCATTTT. It is translated as CASSPAGAHQPQHF.

The rearrangement uses TRBV15 and TRBJ1-2, with D unclear. The CDR3 is made up of 13 amino acids. The germline V gene encodes CDR1 LNHNV and CDR2 YYDKDF (reference sequence). Trimming removed 3 bases at V and 4 bases at J, with 9 bases between. The DNA of the CDR3 is TGTGCCACCAGCAGCGCTGAGGGCTATGGCTACACCTTC. It encodes CATSSAEGYGYTF.

This clonotype was detected many times. This chain joins TRBV6-1 and TRBJ1-1, with TRBD1 matching over 9 bases. The V gene's germline CDR1 is MNHNS and CDR2 SASEGT. This CDR3 is built from 17 residues. Unmatched junction bases numbered 12, after V lost 4 bases and J lost 3 bases. The CDR3 DNA reads TGTGCCAGCAGTGCCTACAGGGGGCAGGGATCGGACACTGAAGCTTTCTTT. This translates into CASSAYRGQGSDTEAFF.

Notes on this clonotype: Possible read error: a much larger clone is one base away. This chain joins TRBV5-4 and TRBJ1-1, with TRBD1 matching over 7 bases. From germline, CDR1 is SGHNT and CDR2 YYREEE (reference sequence). The CDR3 consists of 14 residues. J gave up 4 bases and V 0 bases, and 3 bases lay outside the gene matches. The CDR3 DNA reads as TGTGCCAGCAGCTTGGACAGGGGATCCACTGAAGCTTTCTTT. Translation: CASSLDRGSTEAFF.

Here the CDR3 DNA reads TGTGCCTGGAGTGTCGCCAGTGTAGACAATGAGCAGTTCTTC. Translated: CAWSVASVDNEQFF. The chain combines TRBV30 with TRBJ2-1; D is unclear. The CDR3 totals 14 residues. Trimming shortened V by 0 bases and J by 5 bases, and 11 bases separated the two germline ends. Germline-derived CDR1 and CDR2 are GTSNPN and SVGIG (reference sequence).

The chain carries TRBV6-1 and TRBJ2-1; no definite D call. Per the germline V gene, CDR1 is MNHNS and CDR2 is SASEGT. The CDR3 length is 15 residues. The V end lost 3 bases, the J end lost 0 bases, and 9 bases lay between the germline ends. In nucleotides, the CDR3 is TGTGCCAGCAGTGAGGGCAAGGGCTCCTACAATGAGCAGTTCTTC. It encodes CASSEGKGSYNEQFF.

This rearrangement joins TRBV24-1 to TRBJ1-1, with D perhaps matching TRBD1 (5 bases). CDR3 length: 16 residues. V lost 6 bases and J 3 bases, leaving 19 bases between the germline ends. Germline assignment: CDR1 KGHDR and CDR2 SFDVKD. The CDR3 DNA sequence: TGTGCCACCAGTCCCTCGTCTGGCAGGGTGGACACTGAAGCTTTCTTT. The encoded protein is CATSPSSGRVDTEAFF.

This clonotype was picked up many times. The chain couples TRBV7-2 to TRBJ1-5; the match to TRBD1 covers 7 bases. The ends lost 5 bases at V and 3 bases at J; junction bases unmatched: 7. This CDR3 comprises 15 residues. Germline V lookup: CDR1 SGHTA, CDR2 FQGNSA. The CDR3 region is CASSLFRGNNQPQHF. For the CDR3, the DNA is TGTGCCAGCAGCCTATTCAGGGGGAACAATCAGCCCCAGCATTTT.

This chain links TRBV20-1 with TRBJ1-2, with D possibly TRBD1 on 6 matching bases. The CDR3 length is 16 residues. From germline, CDR1 is DFQATT and CDR2 SNEGSKA (reference sequence). Trimming took 0 bases from V and 0 from J, leaving 14 bases between them. For the CDR3, the DNA is TGCAGTGCTAGAGATGACGGGGGCCTTACTAACTATGGCTACACCTTC. Residues: CSARDDGGLTNYGYTF.

The chain recombines TRBV5-1 with TRBJ2-1; 14 bases align to TRBD2. The V gene's germline CDR1 is SGHRS and CDR2 YFSETQ. CDR3 length equals 17 residues. The J segment lost 7 bases and the V segment lost 4 bases, leaving 10 bases of the junction unmatched. CDR3 coding DNA: TGCGCCAGCAGCCAGACTAGCGGGGGGGCCTCGAGTAATGAGCAGTTCTTC. It is translated as CASSQTSGGASSNEQFF.

This rearrangement joins TRBV6-5 to TRBJ2-5, with D perhaps TRBD2 (5 bases). The CDR3 consists of 13 residues. V was pared by 2 bases and J by 5 bases, with 9 bases between. Per germline, CDR1 MNHEY and CDR2 SVGAGI. Here the CDR3 DNA reads TGTGCCAGCAGTTACACGGAGGAGGAGACCCAGTACTTC. Its protein product is CASSYTEEETQYF.